This is a list of T cell receptor beta chains from one sample in a study of blood T cell repertoires in COVID-19. The repertoire was sequenced with immunoSEQ multiplex PCR; TCRdb's copy has only in-frame clones and lacks some. The table lists 110,000 or so clones, around 85% of them singletons. Sequences were obtained from peripheral blood. These receptors were obtained from a woman aged 55-75 years with COVID-19, enrolled during active disease. Both conserved end residues are part of each CDR3. A D gene is named only where the DNA matches it firmly. The size field is filled for only some rows; it gives once, few, many or a size class.

NA 17 TRBD2 TRBJ2-1 TRBV5-5 TGTGCCAGCAGCTTTTCTAGCGGAGACCTCTCCTACAATGAGCAGTTCTTC CASSFSSGDLSYNEQFF
NA 12 NA TRBJ1-1 TRBV10-1 TGCGCCAGTACAAGAGGTAGGACTGAAGCTTTCTTT CASTRGRTEAFF
NA 17 TRBD2 TRBJ2-3 TRBV14 TGTGCCAGCAGCCAAGATTGGTCTAGCGGGGGCGCAGATACGCAGTATTTT CASSQDWSSGGADTQYF
NA 15 TRBD2 TRBJ2-7 TRBV30 TGTGCCTGGGATTCATTGGGACTAGTCTCCTACGAGCAGTACTTC CAWDSLGLVSYEQYF
NA 15 NA TRBJ1-1 TRBV5-4 TGTGCCAGCAGCCCCCGCATAAGGGAGGACACTGAAGCTTTCTTT CASSPRIREDTEAFF
NA 15 TRBD1 TRBJ2-4 TRBV7-8 TGTGCCAGCAGCTTGGACAGGGTAGCCAAAAACATTCAGTACTTC CASSLDRVAKNIQYF
NA 13 NA TRBJ1-1 TRBV13 TGTGCCAGCAGCTTCGGCCGGGGCACTGAAGCTTTCTTT CASSFGRGTEAFF
NA 14 TRBD1 TRBJ2-3 TRBV5-1 TGCGCCAGCAGCACGGGACAGGTCACAGATACGCAGTATTTT CASSTGQVTDTQYF
NA 17 TRBD2 TRBJ2-3 TRBV5-1 TGCGCCAGCAGTAGGTCGAGCGGGGGAGGAGGCACAGATACGCAGTATTTT CASSRSSGGGGTDTQYF
NA 17 TRBD1 TRBJ1-4 TRBV7-9 TGTGCCAGCAGCTCCGGTAGACAGGGTGCAACTAATGAAAAACTGTTTTTT CASSSGRQGATNEKLFF
NA 14 TRBD1 TRBJ1-2 TRBV19 TGTGCCAGTAGAAACTCCGGACAGGACTATGGCTACACCTTC CASRNSGQDYGYTF
NA 14 NA TRBJ1-5 TRBV20-1 TGCAGTGCTAGTCAGGAGGGGAGCAATCAGCCCCAGCATTTT CSASQEGSNQPQHF
NA 14 NA TRBJ1-2 TRBV2 TGTGCCAGCACCCACGCAGGGATAAAATATGGCTACACCTTC CASTHAGIKYGYTF
NA 17 TRBD2 TRBJ2-1 TRBV4-2 TGTGCCAGCAGCCAAGTTTTTGCTAGCGGGGGGGCGAGGGAGCAGTTCTTC CASSQVFASGGAREQFF
NA 15 TRBD2 TRBJ2-5 TRBV6-5 TGTGCCAGCAGTTACGTAGCGGGGGGCCAAGAGACCCAGTACTTC CASSYVAGGQETQYF
NA 16 TRBD2 TRBJ2-1 TRBV11-1 TGTGCCAGCAGCTTGGAGGGACTAGCGGGGGGGACTGAGCAGTTCTTC CASSLEGLAGGTEQFF
NA 14 NA TRBJ1-1 TRBV11-2 TGTGCCAGCAGCTTACGGTCGGGGATCACTGAAGCTTTCTTT CASSLRSGITEAFF
NA 13 NA TRBJ1-3 TRBV7-9 TGTGCCTCACAGGGATTCTCTGGAAACACCATATATTTT CASQGFSGNTIYF
once 13 NA TRBJ1-1 TRBV11-2 TGTGCCAGCAGCTTAGCCTACGGCACTGAAGCTTTCTTT CASSLAYGTEAFF
NA 15 NA TRBJ2-1 TRBV12-5 TGTGCTAGTGGCCTGGACGTGGGGCTCCACAATGAGCAGTTCTTC CASGLDVGLHNEQFF
few 15 NA TRBJ1-3 TRBV25-1 TGTGCCAGCAGTGACCCGACGGGGTCCAGAAACACCATATATTTT CASSDPTGSRNTIYF
NA 16 TRBD1 TRBJ1-4 TRBV6-4 TGTGCCAGCAGTGAGTTGGCGGGACAGGGTAATGAAAAACTGTTTTTT CASSELAGQGNEKLFF